This T cell receptor (beta chain) was sequenced in a study of radiotherapy plus CTLA-4 blockade in lung cancer. Background on the study: Overall, roughly 17% of patients showed an objective response, while over 25% attained disease control. Whole-study findings and limits: Interferon-beta and early blood T cell clone dynamics reportedly predicted response best.

The method was immunoSEQ multiplex PCR; TCRdb's version includes in-frame clones alone and lacks a portion of them. This table has 40,000 to 60,000 clones, 70% to 90% appearing once. V lost 4 bases, J lost 2 bases, and 12 bases lay in between. The CDR3 extends over 14 amino acids. Germline assignment: CDR1 SGHKS and CDR2 YYEKEE (reference sequence). Enrolled patients, whose metastatic non-small-cell lung cancer was chemo-refractory, received focal radiation plus CTLA-4 blockade with ipilimumab. As to this clone: Its antigen is unidentified.

The TCR sequence derives from a human donor with non-small cell lung cancer that progressed on radiotherapy plus ipilimumab. Some clones in this sample may be carry-over from other donors' samples. Sequences were derived from peripheral blood, sampled from a patient treated with radiotherapy plus ipilimumab. The J gene is TRBJ1-1, the V gene TRBV5-5; the D is unclear. As DNA, the CDR3 is TGTGCCAGCAGCCAGGAAGTGGCCAACACTGAAGCTTTCTTT. Protein: CASSQEVANTEAFF.